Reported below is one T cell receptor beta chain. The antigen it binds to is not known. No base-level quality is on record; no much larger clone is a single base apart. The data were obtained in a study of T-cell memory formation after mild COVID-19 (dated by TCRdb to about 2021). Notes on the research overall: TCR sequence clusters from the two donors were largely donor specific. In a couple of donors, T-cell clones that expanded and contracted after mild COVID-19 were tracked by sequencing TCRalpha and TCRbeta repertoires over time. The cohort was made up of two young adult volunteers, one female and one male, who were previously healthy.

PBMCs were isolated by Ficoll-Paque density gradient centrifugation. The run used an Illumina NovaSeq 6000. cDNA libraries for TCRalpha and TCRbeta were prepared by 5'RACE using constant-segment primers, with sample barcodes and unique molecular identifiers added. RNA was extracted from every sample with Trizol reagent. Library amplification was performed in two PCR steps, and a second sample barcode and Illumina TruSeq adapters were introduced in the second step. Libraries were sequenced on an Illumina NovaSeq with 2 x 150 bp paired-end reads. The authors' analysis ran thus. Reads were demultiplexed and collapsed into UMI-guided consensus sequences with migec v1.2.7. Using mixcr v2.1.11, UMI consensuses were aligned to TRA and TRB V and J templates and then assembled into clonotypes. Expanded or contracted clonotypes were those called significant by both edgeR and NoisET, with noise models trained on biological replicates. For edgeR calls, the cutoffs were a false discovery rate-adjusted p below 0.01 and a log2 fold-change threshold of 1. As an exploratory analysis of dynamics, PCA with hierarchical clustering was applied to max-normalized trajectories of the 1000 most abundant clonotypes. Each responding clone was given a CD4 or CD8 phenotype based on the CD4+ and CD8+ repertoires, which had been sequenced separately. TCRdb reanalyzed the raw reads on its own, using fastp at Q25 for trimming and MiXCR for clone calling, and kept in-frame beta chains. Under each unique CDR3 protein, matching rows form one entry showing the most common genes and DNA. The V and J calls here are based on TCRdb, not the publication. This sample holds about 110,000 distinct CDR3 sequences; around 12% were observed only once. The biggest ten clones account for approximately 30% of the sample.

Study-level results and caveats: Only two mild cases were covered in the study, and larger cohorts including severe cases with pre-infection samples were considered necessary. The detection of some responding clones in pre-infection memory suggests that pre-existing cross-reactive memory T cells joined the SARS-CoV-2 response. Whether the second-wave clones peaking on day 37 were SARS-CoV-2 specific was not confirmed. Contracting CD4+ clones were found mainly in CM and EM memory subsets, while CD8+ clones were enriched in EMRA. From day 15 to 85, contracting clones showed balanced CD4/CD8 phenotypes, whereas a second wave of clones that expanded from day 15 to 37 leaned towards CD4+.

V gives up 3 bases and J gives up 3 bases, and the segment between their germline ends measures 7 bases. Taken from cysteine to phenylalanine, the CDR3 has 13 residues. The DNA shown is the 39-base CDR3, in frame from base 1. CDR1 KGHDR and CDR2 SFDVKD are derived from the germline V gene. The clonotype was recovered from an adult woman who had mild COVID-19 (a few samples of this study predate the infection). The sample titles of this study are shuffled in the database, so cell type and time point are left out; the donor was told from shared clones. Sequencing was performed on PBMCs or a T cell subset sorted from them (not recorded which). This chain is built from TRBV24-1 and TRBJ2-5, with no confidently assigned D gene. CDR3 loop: CATSDMVEETQYF. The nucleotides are TGTGCCACCAGTGATATGGTAGAAGAGACCCAGTACTTC.